The 14 T cell receptor beta chains reported below all come from one sample, sequenced in a study of Ad26.COV2.S vaccination and SARS-CoV-2 variants. Treatment of the sample: some 20 received Ad26.COV2.S at low or high dose, single or two shots; five or six received placebo; per-sample allocation not given. Collection of the samples took place on day 63 after the first injection of vaccine or placebo. Measured with immunoSEQ multiplex PCR; TCRdb has only the in-frame clones, and not every one. Of around 500,000 clones listed, 80% to 90% are singletons. The specimen was peripheral blood, collected in a trial of Ad26.COV2.S vaccine versus placebo. Receptor source: a person between 18 and 59 years old who received the Ad26.COV2.S COVID-19 vaccine or a placebo.

This rearrangement joins TRBV3-1 (or the pseudogene TRBV3-2) to TRBJ1-4; D remains unclear. Germline CDR1 and CDR2: LGHDT and YNNKEL (reference sequence). V gave up 1 base and J gave up 8 bases, with 14 bases separating them. This CDR3 region has 15 residues. CDR3 nucleotides: TGTGCCAGCAGCCAAGTTCCGGGTTTAAAGGAAAAACTGTTTTTT. It encodes CASSQVPGLKEKLFF.

This sequence joins TRBV5-1 and TRBJ2-3; TRBD2 matches at 8 bases. The CDR3 has 17 residues. Germline V gene sequence: CDR1 SGHRS, CDR2 YFSETQ. With V trimmed by 8 bases and J by 3 bases, 17 bases remained unmatched. CDR3 in DNA: TGCGCCAGTCGCCGGGGGGGTGGCGGGGCGCAAACAGATACGCAGTATTTT. It specifies CASRRGGGGAQTDTQYF.

The DNA of the CDR3 is TGTGCCAGCAGCTTGGGAGGACGGAGGTACTACGAGCAGTACTTC. This sequence encodes CASSLGGRRYYEQYF. This chain uses TRBV5-8 with TRBJ2-7; TRBD2 is a possible D gene (5 bases). Germline assignment: CDR1 SGHTS and CDR2 YDEGEE. The V end was cut by 0 bases, the J end by 3 bases, with 13 bases between. This CDR3 has 15 residues.

The gene calls are TRBV9 and TRBJ1-1; D is possibly TRBD1 (5 bases). V lost 4 bases and J lost 2, with 15 bases in between. This CDR3 has 15 amino acids. CDR1 is SGDLS and CDR2 is YYNGEE in the germline V gene. The CDR3 coding sequence is TGTGCCAGCAGCCCCCGACAGATACTAAACACTGAAGCTTTCTTT. Residues: CASSPRQILNTEAFF.

On this clone: Other DNA variants within this sample encode the same CDR3. The chain uses TRBV19 and TRBJ1-5; D remains unclear. V shed 3 bases and J shed 0 bases, with 3 bases lying between them. The CDR3 totals 13 residues. Germline V CDR1 and CDR2: LNHDA, SQIVND (reference sequence). The CDR3 nucleotides read TGTGCCAGTAGTATCAGTAGCAATCAGCCCCAGCATTTT. It encodes CASSISSNQPQHF.

The rearrangement links TRBV5-1 to TRBJ1-4; 7 positions agree with TRBD1. Germline loops: CDR1 SGHRS, CDR2 YFSETQ. The length of the CDR3 is 15 residues. The J segment lost 5 bases and the V segment lost 0 bases, leaving 4 bases of the junction unmatched. In nucleotides, the CDR3 is TGCGCCAGCAGCTTGGCCGGGACAGAGAATGAAAAACTGTTTTTT. The encoded protein is CASSLAGTENEKLFF.

This chain links TRBV6-5 with TRBJ2-7; D gene unclear. The germline gives CDR1 MNHEY, CDR2 SVGAGI. The CDR3 has 13 amino acids. The germline V and J ends were trimmed by 3 bases and 4 bases, with 10 bases remaining between them. The CDR3 is CASSYKRHYEQYF. The CDR3 coding sequence is TGTGCCAGCAGTTATAAAAGACATTACGAGCAGTACTTC.

V and J are TRBV11-1 and TRBJ1-1, with D uncertain. The germline gives CDR1 SGHAT, CDR2 FQDESV (reference sequence). Trimming removed 1 base from V and 4 bases from J, with 10 bases in between. This CDR3 is built from 14 residues. The CDR3 nucleotides are TGTGCCAGCAGCTTAGTGGTCGGTGTCACTGAAGCTTTCTTT. It codes for CASSLVVGVTEAFF. Full variable domain (rest looked up from reference TRBV11-1 and TRBJ1-1): EAEVAQSPRYKITEKSQAVAFWCDPISGHATLYWYRQILGQGPELLVQFQDESVVDDSQLPKDRFSAERLKGVDSTLKIQPAELGDSAMYLCASSLVVGVTEAFFGQGTRLTVV.

This clone has a single count. The V gene is TRBV15, the J gene TRBJ2-3, with 10 bases that match TRBD2. This CDR3 spans 17 amino acids. Germline V CDR1 and CDR2: LNHNV, YYDKDF (reference sequence). V trimming: 4 bases; J trimming: 5 bases; junction bases outside the gene matches: 12. CDR3 nucleotides: TGTGCCACCAGCACCGAAAGAAGCGGGGGGGCTATAGATACGCAGTATTTT. Translation: CATSTERSGGAIDTQYF.

The chain combines TRBV6-5 with TRBJ1-1; D call uncertain. Germline V CDR1 and CDR2: MNHEY, SVGAGI. The CDR3 runs to 15 residues. Trimming left V 2 bases short and J 1 base short, with 11 bases between. The CDR3 region is CASSYKLPGNTEAFF. The CDR3 DNA is TGTGCCAGCAGTTACAAACTTCCGGGGAACACTGAAGCTTTCTTT.

This clone was counted once. This same CDR3 is encoded by further DNA sequences in the sample. The chain uses TRBV20-1 and TRBJ1-5, with D unclear. The V gene's germline CDR1 is DFQATT and CDR2 SNEGSKA (reference sequence). V was trimmed by 3 bases and J by 0 bases, leaving 6 bases between them. The CDR3 is made up of 13 amino acids. This CDR3 is CSASRYSNQPQHF. For the CDR3, the DNA is TGCAGTGCTAGTCGATATAGCAATCAGCCCCAGCATTTT.

The V call is TRBV2, the J call TRBJ1-4; D is ambiguous. The V and J ends lost 6 bases and 3 bases respectively, with 11 bases between them. The CDR3 covers 14 residues. Per the germline V gene, CDR1 is SNHLY and CDR2 is FYNNEI. CDR3 loop: CASRNDWANEKLFF. DNA for the CDR3: TGTGCCAGCAGGAACGACTGGGCTAATGAAAAACTGTTTTTT.

The table lists this clone with a few counts. The rearrangement joins TRBV11-2 to TRBJ1-1; D is ambiguous. The V and J ends lost 1 base and 5 bases respectively, with 8 bases between them. There are 13 residues in the CDR3. Germline loops: CDR1 SGHAT, CDR2 FQNNGV. The CDR3, as DNA: TGTGCCAGCAGCTTAGCTTGGGAGACTGAAGCTTTCTTT. Translated: CASSLAWETEAFF.

The V gene is TRBV29-1, the J gene TRBJ1-2; tentative D call: TRBD1 (6 bases). CDR3 length: 16 amino acids. Per germline, CDR1 SQVTM and CDR2 ANQGSEA. Trimming took off 5 bases at V and 5 bases at J, with 24 bases between the two ends. The CDR3 DNA sequence: TGCAGCGTTTCGGATCTCGGGACACTTAAAACTTATGGCTACACCTTC. The encoded protein is CSVSDLGTLKTYGYTF.